This TCR beta chain was sequenced in a study of Ad26.COV2.S vaccination and SARS-CoV-2 variants (dated by TCRdb to the early 2020s). With respect to the entire study: Vaccine-arm donors came from COV1001, a multicentre, randomized, double-blind, placebo-controlled phase I-IIa trial of Ad26.COV2.S in healthy adults. TCRbeta repertoire sequencing served as the tool for gauging how specific and how broad the SARS-CoV-2-reactive T cell receptors were following Ad26.COV2.S vaccination. Ad26.COV2.S was administered intramuscularly at 5 x 10^10 or 1 x 10^11 viral particles, either as a single shot or as two shots given 56 days apart. Trial participants were randomized into five groups of five, in which low-dose or high-dose Ad26.COV2.S was given once or twice, or placebo was given on both occasions. The TCR-sequenced set comprised around 30 samples: 19 Ad26.COV2.S vaccine recipients, 5 placebo recipients and 8 SARS-CoV-2 convalescent individuals. Investigators did not know the trial group allocation while performing experiments and assessing outcomes. General conclusions and limits of the study: The authors noted that the TCR breadth and depth analyses may have underestimated total T cell responses. After vaccination, substantial breadth of spike-specific CD8+ and CD4+ T cell responses was reported. Vaccine and placebo recipients had comparable non-spike TCR breadth, which fits with the vaccine containing only spike. Spike-specific TCR breadth was higher in Ad26.COV2.S recipients than in placebo recipients (P = 0.0014). The study was not powered to compare responses between vaccine doses or regimens.

The treatment or condition label, as the study defines it: about 20 received Ad26.COV2.S at low or high dose, single or two shots; about 5 received placebo; per-sample allocation not given. For vaccine and placebo recipients, repertoires were sequenced using samples collected on day 63 after the first injection. In Cohort 1b, about 27 adults aged 18-55 years were enrolled at a single site in Boston, USA, between 29 July and 7 August 2020. As a vaccine, Ad26.COV2.S was a replication-incompetent adenovirus type 26 vector that expressed a prefusion-stabilized SARS-CoV-2 spike protein derived from the original Wuhan strain. The immunoSEQ Assay was used to sequence TCRbeta CDR3 regions. After extraction, genomic DNA underwent amplification by bias-controlled multiplex PCR, followed by high-throughput sequencing. The authors' analysis ran thus. To quantify the absolute abundance of every unique TCRbeta CDR3 region, sequences were collapsed and filtered. T cell fraction was estimated by normalization of TCRbeta template counts to usable DNA, with usable DNA being measured through amplification of reference genes present in all nucleated cells. Repertoire TCRs were annotated as SARS-CoV-2-specific by exact matching of V gene, CDR3 amino acid sequence and J gene to a known reactive TCR set. The reference SARS-CoV-2 TCR set was obtained from MIRA and was filtered for enrichment in COVID-19-positive ImmuneCODE repertoires, whereby public or cross-reactive TCRs were removed. Using the MIRA antigens, annotated TCRs were further analysed by specific ORF or by position within an ORF. Breadth was defined as annotated unique rearrangements over total unique productive rearrangements; depth was the summed frequency of those rearrangements. TCR breadth was compared between groups using two-sided Wilcoxon rank-sum tests. In TCRdb, the immuneACCESS table is reduced to in-frame sequences with V and J assigned. These tables do not hold every clone; where another copy was compared, an unresolved V gene accounts for under half, and the others remain unexplained. From that table come the V and J calls and clone size; the DNA was used to work out D and trimming. The sample includes hundreds of thousands of clones, with around 90% observed a single time. The ten largest clones represent 10% to 15% of the sample.

A word on this clone: No cognate antigen has been identified for it. Base qualities are not provided; no much larger clone lies one nucleotide away.

The V and J ends are trimmed by 10 bases and 7 bases, leaving 17 bases between them. The CDR3 runs 13 amino acids, cysteine and phenylalanine included. The DNA shown is the 39-base CDR3, in frame from base 1. CDR1 and CDR2 (SGHTA, FQGNSA) derive from the germline V gene. The clonotype comes from a person aged 18-65 years who received the Ad26.COV2.S COVID-19 vaccine or a placebo. The receptor chain draws on TRBV7-2 and TRBJ2-1, and perhaps TRBD2 as D gene, on 6 matching bases. This material consisted of peripheral blood, taken in a trial of Ad26.COV2.S vaccine versus placebo. The nucleotide sequence is given as TGTGCCAACGGAGGGGAGCTCACGAATGAGCAGTTCTTC. It translates to CANGGELTNEQFF.